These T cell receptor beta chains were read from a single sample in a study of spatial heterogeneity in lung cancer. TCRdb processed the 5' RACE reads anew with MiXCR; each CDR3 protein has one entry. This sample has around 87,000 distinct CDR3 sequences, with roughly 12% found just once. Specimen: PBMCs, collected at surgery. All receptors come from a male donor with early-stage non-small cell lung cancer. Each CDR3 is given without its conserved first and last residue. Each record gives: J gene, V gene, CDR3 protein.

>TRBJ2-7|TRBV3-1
ASSPNRFSYEQY
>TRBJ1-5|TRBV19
ATPGGDKQSDNQPQH
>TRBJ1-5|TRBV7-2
ASSVTGANQPQH
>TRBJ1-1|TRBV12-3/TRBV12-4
ARSLQAGYTEAF
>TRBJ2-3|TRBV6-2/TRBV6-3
ASSPRTSGSADTQY
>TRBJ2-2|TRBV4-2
ASSHYPRTGELF
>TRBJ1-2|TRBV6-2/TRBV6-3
ASSTRVVRYGYT
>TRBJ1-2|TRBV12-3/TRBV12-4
ASSLAKGNSYGYT
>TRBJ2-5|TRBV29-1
SVAGTKETQY
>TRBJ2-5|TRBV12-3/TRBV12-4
ASSFHLQGKETQY
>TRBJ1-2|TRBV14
ASSDRQAPSSGYT
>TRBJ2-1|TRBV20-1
SASPQGSERLSKQF
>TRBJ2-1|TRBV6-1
ASSESSLVSSYNEQF
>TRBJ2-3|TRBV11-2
ASSLRRESTDTQY
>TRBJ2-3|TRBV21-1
ASSKRPSGAADTQY
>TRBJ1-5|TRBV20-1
SAHRDGSNQPQH
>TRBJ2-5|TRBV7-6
ASSLVGRTGETQY
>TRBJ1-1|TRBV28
ASLKRRTKLAEAF
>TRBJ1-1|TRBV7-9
ASYGVAEAF
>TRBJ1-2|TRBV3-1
ASSPDGTGGYT